This T cell receptor (beta chain) was recorded in a study of blood T cell repertoires in COVID-19. Study overall: From the United States, Italy and Spain came samples of acute and convalescent COVID-19.

CDR1 is SGDLS, CDR2 YYNGEE, per germline. V dropped 0 bases and J dropped 8; count of bases not matched to a gene: 3. The CDR3 runs 14 residues. Source study methods: Amplification of reference gene primers provided the estimated nucleated cell counts. Sequencing was performed with immunoSEQ multiplex PCR; in TCRdb, only in-frame clones are kept and a portion is missing. The V and J calls and clone size were taken over from that table, and D and trimming were inferred from the DNA. The sample shows roughly 100,000 clones, 70% to 80% of them seen only once. Sequences were obtained from peripheral blood. The sequence derives from a man between 60 and 75 years old with active or convalescent COVID-19. The chain links TRBV9 to TRBJ1-2; the match to TRBD1 covers 11 bases. The CDR3 DNA sequence: TGTGCCAGCAGCGTAGAGGGACAGGGGGAAGGCTACACCTTC. Protein sequence: CASSVEGQGEGYTF.